These T cell receptor beta chains were read from a single sample in a study of shared clonotypes between healthy human individuals. Sequenced by immunoSEQ multiplex PCR; TCRdb stores in-frame clones only, minus some. The sample has under 1,100,000 clones; 75% are singletons. What was sequenced was memory CD4+ T cells sorted from blood. These receptors were taken from a man between 18 and 29 years old in good health. The CDR3 runs from the conserved cysteine through the conserved F or W. A D gene is named only where the DNA matches it firmly. A clone size is listed for some rows: how often the clone was seen (once, few, many), or a class if it is expanded.

abundance	d_gene	len	v_gene	j_gene	CDR3nt	CDR3aa
few	TRBD1	13	TRBV7-3	TRBJ1-1	TGTGCCAGCAGTCAGGGGGCAAACACTGAAGCTTTCTTT	CASSQGANTEAFF
NA	NA	13	TRBV28	TRBJ2-3	TGTGCCAGCACCAAAAAGTACACAGATACGCAGTATTTT	CASTKKYTDTQYF
NA	NA	14	TRBV5-1	TRBJ2-1	TGCGCCAGCAGCTTGCGGCTCCGGGCGGGTGAGCAGTTCTTC	CASSLRLRAGEQFF
NA	NA	13	TRBV18	TRBJ2-5	TGTGCCAGCTCACCACGAGGGGAAGAGACCCAGTACTTC	CASSPRGEETQYF
NA	TRBD2	17	TRBV29-1	TRBJ2-3	TGCAGCGTTGGGCCCCCCATAGCGGGAGCTCCCACAGATACGCAGTATTTT	CSVGPPIAGAPTDTQYF
NA	NA	11	TRBV20-1	TRBJ2-7	TGCAGTGCTTCCCACACCTACGAGCAGTACTTC	CSASHTYEQYF
NA	NA	15	TRBV10-1	TRBJ2-2	TGCGCCAGCAGTGACCCAGCGAGTAACACCGGGGAGCTGTTTTTT	CASSDPASNTGELFF
NA	NA	16	TRBV5-4	TRBJ2-3	TGTGCCAGCAGCTCCTCCCTTCTGAGAGGGCCGGATACGCAGTATTTT	CASSSSLLRGPDTQYF
NA	TRBD1	13	TRBV18	TRBJ1-2	TGTGCCAGCTCACCGACAGGGCACTATGGCTACACCTTC	CASSPTGHYGYTF
few	NA	14	TRBV7-2	TRBJ2-1	TGTGCCAGCAGCTCACCGAGCAGGGTCAATGAGCAGTTCTTC	CASSSPSRVNEQFF
NA	NA	13	TRBV7-2	TRBJ1-2	TGTGCCAGCAGCCGAGCGACAGTCTATGGCTACACCTTC	CASSRATVYGYTF
NA	NA	15	TRBV30	TRBJ1-2	TGTGCCTGGAGTGTACCGGGACCCAACCTCTATGGCTACACCTTC	CAWSVPGPNLYGYTF
NA	NA	13	TRBV5-4	TRBJ1-1	TGTGCCAGCAGCTCCGGACAGCTAACTGAAGCTTTCTTT	CASSSGQLTEAFF
NA	TRBD2	16	TRBV18	TRBJ2-3	TGTGCCAGCTCACCACCGACGGGAGGGGGTGCAGATACGCAGTATTTT	CASSPPTGGGADTQYF
NA	NA	14	TRBV5-1	TRBJ1-6	TGCGCCAGCAGCGAGGGCGAACTAAATTCACCCCTCCACTTT	CASSEGELNSPLHF
NA	NA	15	TRBV28	TRBJ2-3	TGTGCCAGCAGTCACGGACCGGCGTTCACAGATACGCAGTATTTT	CASSHGPAFTDTQYF
few	TRBD1	14	TRBV5-1	TRBJ1-6	TGCGCCAGCAGCGGGACAGAGTATAATTCACCCCTCCACTTT	CASSGTEYNSPLHF
NA	NA	15	TRBV6-5	TRBJ1-4	TGTGCCAGCAGTTACTACTTCAGGGAGGATGAAAAACTGTTTTTT	CASSYYFREDEKLFF
NA	TRBD1	13	TRBV10-3	TRBJ1-1	TGTGCCATCAGTTGGGACAGGGGGACTGAAGCTTTCTTT	CAISWDRGTEAFF
NA	TRBD1	15	TRBV9	TRBJ1-1	TGTGCCAGCAGCGCCGGGACAGGGGGCGTCACTGAAGCTTTCTTT	CASSAGTGGVTEAFF
many	NA	12	TRBV6-1	TRBJ2-1	TGTGCCAGCAGCCCGCAAGAAGTTGGGCAGTTCTTC	CASSPQEVGQFF
NA	NA	16	TRBV12-5	TRBJ2-2	TGTGCTAGTGGTTTGGTACCCGGGACACTTACCGGGGAGCTGTTTTTT	CASGLVPGTLTGELFF
NA	NA	13	TRBV6-1	TRBJ2-7	TGTGCCAGCATTAACAGGGAGTTGTACGAGCAGTACTTC	CASINRELYEQYF
once	TRBD1	15	TRBV7-2	TRBJ2-7	TGTGCCAGCAGCTCTCAAGGACAGGGTACCTACGAGCAGTACTTC	CASSSQGQGTYEQYF
NA	TRBD1	18	TRBV6-1	TRBJ2-1	TGTGCCAGCAGTGAAAGGGGAAGGGGGCAGAGCTCCTACAATGAGCAGTTCTTC	CASSERGRGQSSYNEQFF
NA	TRBD2	14	TRBV2	TRBJ2-3	TGTGCCAGCAGTGGATCGGGGGGTGCAGATACGCAGTATTTT	CASSGSGGADTQYF
NA	TRBD2	13	TRBV11-2	TRBJ2-7	TGTGCCAGCAGCTTCGACGGGAGGAACGAGCAGTACTTC	CASSFDGRNEQYF
NA	NA	13	TRBV6-6	TRBJ1-2	TGTGCCAGCACCTTGTCGGCGGTCTATGGCTACACCTTC	CASTLSAVYGYTF
NA	NA	14	TRBV7-6	TRBJ2-7	TGTGCCAGCAGCTCGGACCCTCGAACCCACGAGCAGTACTTC	CASSSDPRTHEQYF
once	NA	19	TRBV13	TRBJ1-3	TGTGCCAGCAGCTTAGTATTCCTCGAAGGGGCGAACTCTGGAAACACCATATATTTT	CASSLVFLEGANSGNTIYF
NA	TRBD2	16	TRBV30	TRBJ2-3	TGTGCCTGGAGTCGGGAGGTGCGGGGGGGGACAGATACGCAGTATTTT	CAWSREVRGGTDTQYF
NA	NA	19	TRBV4-3	TRBJ2-6	TGCGCCAGCAGCCAAGAGTTTGGGACGGTTAGCTCTGGGGCCAACGTCCTGACTTTC	CASSQEFGTVSSGANVLTF
NA	NA	17	TRBV27	TRBJ2-7	TGTGCCAGCAGCCTTACACCCTCGGGACGGGGCACCTACGAGCAGTACTTC	CASSLTPSGRGTYEQYF
NA	TRBD2	14	TRBV5-1	TRBJ2-3	TGCGCCAGCAGCCTACTAGCGCCCCGTGATACGCAGTATTTT	CASSLLAPRDTQYF
NA	NA	16	TRBV19	TRBJ1-5	TGTGCCAGTAGTATAGGGGGCTCGTATAGCAATCAGCCCCAGCATTTT	CASSIGGSYSNQPQHF
NA	TRBD1	17	TRBV7-9	TRBJ2-3	TGTGCCAGCAGCTCAAACCTTTGGACAGGGAGCACAGATACGCAGTATTTT	CASSSNLWTGSTDTQYF
NA	NA	13	TRBV21-1	TRBJ1-2	TGTGCCAGCAGCTGCCGTTTGAGTTATGGCTACACCTTC	CASSCRLSYGYTF
NA	TRBD2	18	TRBV25-1	TRBJ2-1	TGTGCCAGCAGTGAATACCCTATAGCGGGAGGGTCCTACAATGAGCAGTTCTTC	CASSEYPIAGGSYNEQFF
NA	TRBD2	14	TRBV5-4	TRBJ2-3	TGTGCCAGCAGCTCCGGGACTAGTCCCGATACGCAGTATTTT	CASSSGTSPDTQYF
NA	TRBD2	17	TRBV10-3	TRBJ2-3	TGTGCCATCAGTGGTCAGGCGCGGGGGGTTAGCACAGATACGCAGTATTTT	CAISGQARGVSTDTQYF
NA	NA	15	TRBV6-6	TRBJ2-7	TGTGCCAGCAGCCTCCGGCAGGATCCAGCCTACGAGCAGTACTTC	CASSLRQDPAYEQYF
NA	TRBD1	20	TRBV28	TRBJ2-1	TGTGCCAGCAGTTTATCCTTTTCCATGACAGGGCTAAGCTCCTACAATGAGCAGTTCTTC	CASSLSFSMTGLSSYNEQFF
once	NA	13	TRBV29-1	TRBJ1-2	TGCAGCGTTGAACCCCCCAGGGAGCTCGGCTACACCTTC	CSVEPPRELGYTF
NA	NA	15	TRBV9	TRBJ1-1	TGTGCCAGCAGCCCCCTAAGTGAAATGAACACTGAAGCTTTCTTT	CASSPLSEMNTEAFF
NA	TRBD2	14	TRBV10-1	TRBJ2-3	TGCGCCAGCAGTGCTAGCGGAGGCACAGATACGCAGTATTTT	CASSASGGTDTQYF
NA	NA	15	TRBV7-2	TRBJ1-3	TGTGCCAGCAGCACCGCGGGGGGGTCTGGAAACACCATATATTTT	CASSTAGGSGNTIYF
NA	TRBD1	15	TRBV4-3	TRBJ1-2	TGCGCCAGCAGCCAAGAGCGGGACAGGGGAACTGGCTACACCTTC	CASSQERDRGTGYTF
NA	TRBD1	16	TRBV4-3	TRBJ1-1	TGCGCCAGCAGCCAAGAAGTCTTCTCGACAGGGTCAGGCGCTTTCTTT	CASSQEVFSTGSGAFF
NA	NA	13	TRBV29-1	TRBJ1-2	TGCAGCGTCCGACTGACAGACCGATATGGCTACACCTTC	CSVRLTDRYGYTF
NA	TRBD2	17	TRBV11-2	TRBJ2-7	TGTGCCAGCAGCTGGTCCGGGACTAGCGGGAGGGCCGGTGAGCAGTACTTC	CASSWSGTSGRAGEQYF
NA	NA	14	TRBV7-9	TRBJ2-1	TGTGCCAGCAGCTTAGAGGCAGGGCTCAATGAGCAGTTCTTC	CASSLEAGLNEQFF
NA	NA	12	TRBV18	TRBJ2-5	TGTGCCAGCCTTAAAAGGGGAGAGACCCAGTACTTC	CASLKRGETQYF
NA	NA	14	TRBV18	TRBJ1-5	TGTGCCAGCTCACCACAGGGCGGCAATCAGCCCCAGCATTTT	CASSPQGGNQPQHF